A single sample is the source of the 23 T cell receptor beta chains below, sequenced in a study of regulatory T cells in long-lasting Graves disease. Time point reported: newly diagnosed GD, antithyroid drugs for less than 3 months. The TCR library was made from RNA that had been extracted from PBMCs in TRIzol. CDR3-region Arm-PCR and iRepertoire HTBI primers produced the TCR beta libraries. In TCRdb, the multiplex PCR reads were re-called with MiXCR into one record per CDR3 protein. The profile shows hundreds of thousands of distinct CDR3 sequences, over 15% of them singletons. The sample also formed part of further work on T cells in Graves' hyperthyroidism and ophthalmopathy.

Here the sequenced sample was peripheral blood mononuclear cells (PBMCs), taken at new diagnosis, from a patient treated with antithyroid drugs. These receptors were taken from a man aged 35-49 years with Graves disease.

This clonotype was counted a few times. CDR3 residues: CASSQGSGGRETQYF. CDR3 coding DNA: TGTGCCAGCAGCCAAGGCTCAGGGGGTCGGGAGACCCAGTACTTC. The chain links TRBV28 to TRBJ2-5; 7 bases line up with TRBD1. Looked up from germline, CDR1 is MDHEN and CDR2 is SYDVKM. This CDR3 has 15 amino acids. Trimming took 6 bases from V and 5 from J; bases not matched to a gene: 12. Variable domain in full (rest from reference TRBV28 and TRBJ2-5): DVKVTQSSRYLVKRTGEKVFLECVQDMDHENMFWYRQDPGLGLRLIYFSYDVKMKEKGDIPEGYSVSREKKERFSLILESASTNQTSMYLCASSQGSGGRETQYFGPGTRLLVL.

In its sample, this clonotype was seen a few times. The genes are TRBV5-1 and TRBJ1-6; D possibly corresponds to TRBD1 (6 bases). This CDR3 has 15 residues. Germline-derived CDR1 and CDR2 are SGHRS and YFSETQ. Trimming removed 0 bases from V and 10 bases from J, with 14 bases in between. The CDR3 loop is CASSLEGGRASPLHF. The CDR3 DNA follows: TGCGCCAGCAGCTTGGAGGGGGGGCGCGCCTCACCCCTCCACTTT.

About this clonotype: A much larger clone differs by one base, so this may be a read error. The V call is TRBV2, the J call TRBJ2-1; D is ambiguous. CDR1 and CDR2 (germline): SNHLY, FYNNEI. Between the trimmed V and J ends, which lost 0 bases and 10 bases, there was a span of 16 bases. The CDR3 consists of 15 residues. Written as DNA, the CDR3 is TGTGCCAGCAGTGAAGCATTGGGGATCCGCTACGAGCAGTTCTTC. Translating it yields CASSEALGIRYEQFF.

This clonotype was seen many times. V gene TRBV7-2 combines with J gene TRBJ2-7, with D uncertain. V lost 4 bases to trimming and J lost 4 bases, with 8 bases between them. CDR3 length equals 12 residues. The germline V gene has CDR1 SGHTA and CDR2 FQGNSA. The CDR3 reads CASSSVWYEQYF. The CDR3 DNA follows: TGTGCCAGCAGCTCGGTTTGGTACGAGCAGTACTTC.

This CDR3 is CASSFASGTTGELFF. In nucleotides, the CDR3 is TGTGCCAGCAGCTTTGCTAGCGGGACTACCGGGGAGCTGTTTTTT. The chain carries TRBV11-2 and TRBJ2-2; 9 bases agree with TRBD2. Trimming removed 3 bases from V and 5 bases from J; junction bases left unmatched: 4. Germline V gene lookup returns CDR1 SGHAT and CDR2 FQNNGV. There are 15 residues in the CDR3.

This clonotype was detected many times. The chain links TRBV7-3 to TRBJ2-5, with D hard to call. This CDR3 has 15 amino acids. The germline gives CDR1 SGHTA, CDR2 FQGTGA. V shed 3 bases and J shed 1 base, with 12 bases lying between them. CDR3 residues: CASSFRVGLQETQYF. CDR3 sequence (DNA): TGTGCCAGCAGCTTCCGGGTAGGCCTCCAAGAGACCCAGTACTTC.

At least ten counts were recorded for this clonotype. V and J are TRBV7-6 and TRBJ2-1; TRBD1 aligns across 7 bases. V was pared by 4 bases and J by 9 bases, with 3 bases of the junction left unmatched. Germline values: CDR1 SGHVS, CDR2 FNYEAQ. CDR3 size: 12 residues. The CDR3 protein is CASSSHRGEQFF. In DNA, the CDR3 is TGTGCCAGCAGCTCACACAGGGGTGAGCAGTTCTTC.

There are many counts of this clonotype. The chain carries TRBV7-2 and TRBJ2-1; 8 bases align to TRBD2. Germline values: CDR1 SGHTA, CDR2 FQGNSA. The CDR3 runs to 15 residues. The J segment lost 4 bases and the V segment lost 7 bases, leaving 9 bases of the junction unmatched. The CDR3 loop is CASKSVRGVYNEQFF. CDR3 DNA: TGTGCCAGCAAAAGTGTGCGGGGGGTTTACAATGAGCAGTTCTTC.

With regard to this clonotype: It differs at one base from a far larger clone, so likely a read error. The gene calls are TRBV6-9 and TRBJ2-5; possibly TRBD1 for D (6 bases). The V end lost 4 bases, the J end lost 11 bases, and 26 bases lay between the germline ends. The CDR3 is made up of 16 amino acids. The germline gives CDR1 MNHGY, CDR2 SVAAGI. The CDR3 coding sequence is TGTGCCAGCAGTTCTTTGCGAGGGGGAGCCTACAATGAGCAGTACTTC. Its translation: CASSSLRGGAYNEQYF.

In its sample, this clonotype was seen many times. The rearrangement joins TRBV5-5 to TRBJ2-3, with TRBD2 identical over 14 bases. Germline V gives CDR1 SGHKS, CDR2 YYEKEE (reference sequence). The junction had 14 bases not matched to a gene; V was cut back by 2 bases and J by 0 bases. The CDR3 is 21 amino acids. This CDR3 reads CASSLTRTSGGLTSSTDTQYF. The CDR3 DNA is TGTGCCAGCAGCTTAACGAGGACTAGCGGGGGGCTGACTTCTAGCACAGATACGCAGTATTTT.

This clonotype occurred many times. The chain uses TRBV2 and TRBJ2-7; the D is unclear. V lost 6 bases and J lost 4, with 10 bases in between. This CDR3 spans 12 amino acids. Germline assignment: CDR1 SNHLY and CDR2 FYNNEI. CDR3 loop: CASRGLTYEQYF. DNA for the CDR3: TGTGCCAGCAGGGGATTGACGTACGAGCAGTACTTC. The full variable domain, completed using reference TRBV2 and TRBJ2-7, is EPEVTQTPSHQVTQMGQEVILRCVPISNHLYFYWYRQILGQKVEFLVSFYNNEISEKSEIFDDQFSVERPDGSNFTLKIRSTKLEDSAMYFCASRGLTYEQYFGPGTRLTVT.

The rearrangement joins TRBV6-1 to TRBJ1-5; a weak D match, TRBD1 (5 bases). Germline V gene sequence: CDR1 MNHNS, CDR2 SASEGT. The V gene lost 8 bases and the J gene lost 0 bases, with 20 bases spanning the gap. CDR3 length: 17 residues. This CDR3 is CASRRRAGPYSNQPQHF. The CDR3 DNA is TGTGCCAGCCGGCGGAGGGCAGGGCCGTATAGCAATCAGCCCCAGCATTTT.

As for this clonotype: This sequence may be a read error, since a much larger clone differs from it by one base. CDR3 bases: TGCAGCGTTGGAATCGGACGGACAGATACGCAGTATTTT. This encodes CSVGIGRTDTQYF. The chain joins TRBV29-1 to TRBJ2-3; D unclear. V lost 4 bases to trimming and J lost 3 bases, with 11 bases between them. The CDR3 totals 13 residues. Looked up from germline, CDR1 is SQVTM and CDR2 is ANQGSEA.

Notes on this clonotype: A read error may explain this, as a much larger clone is one base away. The chain uses TRBV4-3 and TRBJ2-2; the D call may be TRBD1 or TRBD2 (5 bases each). CDR3 length equals 16 residues. The germline gives CDR1 LGHNA, CDR2 YSLEER. DNA for the CDR3: TGCGCCAGCAGCCAAGAATATTTCGGTGGGACCGGGGAGCCGTTTTTT. Its protein is CASSQEYFGGTGEPFF.

The CDR3: CASSPSGAANNSPLHF. For the CDR3, the DNA is TGTGCCAGCAGCCCGAGTGGGGCAGCTAATAATTCACCCCTCCACTTT. The chain uses TRBV7-2 and TRBJ1-6, with a tentative D call TRBD1 (5 bases). Per germline, CDR1 SGHTA and CDR2 FQGNSA. The CDR3 has 16 amino acids. V lost 5 bases and J 5 bases, leaving 16 bases between the germline ends.

The chain uses TRBV7-8 and TRBJ2-1; 8 nucleotides align to TRBD1. Germline loops: CDR1 SGHVS, CDR2 FQNEAQ. This CDR3 has 16 residues. The J segment lost 8 bases and the V segment lost 5 bases, leaving 14 bases of the junction unmatched. The CDR3 spells CASSGGQAYTLDEQFF. The CDR3 DNA follows: TGTGCCAGCAGCGGGGGACAGGCGTATACTCTGGATGAGCAGTTCTTC.

In its sample, this clonotype was seen many times. The chain employs TRBV5-5 and TRBJ2-3; D gene unclear. The V end lost 0 bases, the J end lost 7 bases, and 12 bases lay between the germline ends. The CDR3 is made up of 14 amino acids. Germline V gene lookup returns CDR1 SGHKS and CDR2 YYEKEE (reference sequence). The CDR3 DNA reads TGTGCCAGCAGCTTGGCCGGTAATCCGTATACGCAGTATTTT. Translated: CASSLAGNPYTQYF.

This clonotype was recorded at least ten times. The rearrangement joins TRBV7-2 to TRBJ1-6; tentatively, D is TRBD1 (5 bases). CDR3 length equals 14 residues. The V and J ends lost 0 bases and 13 bases respectively, with 13 bases between them. Germline CDR1 and CDR2: SGHTA and FQGNSA. CDR3 DNA sequence: TGTGCCAGCAGCTTAGCAGGCAGGGCCAAGCCCCTCCACTTT. Translating it yields CASSLAGRAKPLHF.

The chain joins TRBV20-1 to TRBJ2-1, with a possible D match to TRBD2 (5 bases). With 0 bases removed from V and 6 bases from J, the gap between germline ends came to 18 bases. CDR3 size: 16 residues. The germline gives CDR1 DFQATT, CDR2 SNEGSKA (reference sequence). CDR3 loop: CSARDLRALTFNEQFF. The CDR3 bases are TGCAGTGCTAGAGATCTGCGGGCTCTTACTTTCAATGAGCAGTTCTTC.

This clonotype has at least ten counts. The CDR3, as DNA: TGTGCCACCAGTGATTTGTTAAAGGGTATGAACACTGAAGCTTTCTTT. It is translated as CATSDLLKGMNTEAFF. V gene TRBV24-1 combines with J gene TRBJ1-1; the D is unclear. CDR1 and CDR2 (germline): KGHDR, SFDVKD. The germline V and J ends were trimmed by 0 bases and 0 bases, with 10 bases remaining between them. CDR3 length: 16 residues.

The chain uses TRBV28 and TRBJ2-6; no clear D. Germline V gene lookup returns CDR1 MDHEN and CDR2 SYDVKM. Trimming shortened V by 6 bases and J by 0 bases, and 9 bases separated the two germline ends. The CDR3 has 15 amino acids. CDR3 sequence (DNA): TGTGCCAGCAGAACTTGGAGCTCTGGGGCCAACGTCCTGACTTTC. This translates into CASRTWSSGANVLTF.

CDR3 protein: CAISESRDAKNIQYF. The CDR3 region has the DNA TGTGCCATCAGTGAGTCCCGGGACGCCAAAAACATTCAGTACTTC. The genes are TRBV10-3 and TRBJ2-4; tentatively, D is TRBD1 or TRBD2 (5 bases each). V lost 0 bases and J 1 base, leaving 7 bases between the germline ends. From germline, CDR1 is ENHRY and CDR2 SYGVKD. The CDR3 length is 15 residues.

Points on this clonotype: It is likely a read error: a sequence one base away is far more abundant. The J gene is TRBJ1-1, the V gene TRBV11-2, with TRBD2 identical over 13 bases. The end of the DNA fits TRBJ2-3 better, so the J call may be wrong. This CDR3 has 16 amino acids. Germline CDR1 SGHAT, CDR2 FQNNGV. The CDR3 sequence is CASSLVTSGGADTQYF. The CDR3 DNA is TGTGCCAGCAGCTTAGTTACTAGCGGGGGGGCAGATACGCAGTATTTT.